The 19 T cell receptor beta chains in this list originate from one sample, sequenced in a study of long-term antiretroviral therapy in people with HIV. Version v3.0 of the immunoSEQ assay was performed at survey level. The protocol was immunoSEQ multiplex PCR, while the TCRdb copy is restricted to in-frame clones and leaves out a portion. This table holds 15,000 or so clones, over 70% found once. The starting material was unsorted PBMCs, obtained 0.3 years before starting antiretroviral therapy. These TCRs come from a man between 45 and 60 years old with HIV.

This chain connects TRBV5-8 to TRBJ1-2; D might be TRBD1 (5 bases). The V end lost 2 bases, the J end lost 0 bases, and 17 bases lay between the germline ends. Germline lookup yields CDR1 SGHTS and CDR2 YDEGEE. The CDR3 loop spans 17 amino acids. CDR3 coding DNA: TGTGCCAGCAGCTTAACGGGGCCCTACCCCACTAACTATGGCTACACCTTC. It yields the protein CASSLTGPYPTNYGYTF.

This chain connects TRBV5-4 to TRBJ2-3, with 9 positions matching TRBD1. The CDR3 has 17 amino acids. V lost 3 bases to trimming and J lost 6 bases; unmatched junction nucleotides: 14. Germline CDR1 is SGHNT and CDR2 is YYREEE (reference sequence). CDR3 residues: CASSSDPTGGRQDTQYF. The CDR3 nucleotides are TGTGCCAGCAGCTCAGACCCGACAGGGGGAAGACAGGATACGCAGTATTTT.

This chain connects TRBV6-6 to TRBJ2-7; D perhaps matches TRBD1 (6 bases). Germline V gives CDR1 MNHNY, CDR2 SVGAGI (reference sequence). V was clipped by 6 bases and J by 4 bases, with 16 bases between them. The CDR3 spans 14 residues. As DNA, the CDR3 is TGTGCCAGCAGGGGGACACTGGGGGATTACGAGCAGTACTTC. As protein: CASRGTLGDYEQYF.

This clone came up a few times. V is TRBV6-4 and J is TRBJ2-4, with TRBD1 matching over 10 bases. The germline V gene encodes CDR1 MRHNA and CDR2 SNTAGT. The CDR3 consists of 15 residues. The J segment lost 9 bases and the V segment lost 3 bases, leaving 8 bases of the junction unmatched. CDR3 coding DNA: TGTGCCAGCAGTGAGACAGGGGGCGTTTTGGGCATTCAGTACTTC. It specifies CASSETGGVLGIQYF.

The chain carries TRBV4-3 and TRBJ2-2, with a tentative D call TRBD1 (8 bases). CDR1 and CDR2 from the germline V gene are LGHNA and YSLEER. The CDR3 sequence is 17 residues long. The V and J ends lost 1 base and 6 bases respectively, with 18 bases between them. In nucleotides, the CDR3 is TGCGCCAGCAGCCAAGGCTCCGGACAGGGAGGGCCCGGGGAGCTGTTTTTT. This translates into CASSQGSGQGGPGELFF.

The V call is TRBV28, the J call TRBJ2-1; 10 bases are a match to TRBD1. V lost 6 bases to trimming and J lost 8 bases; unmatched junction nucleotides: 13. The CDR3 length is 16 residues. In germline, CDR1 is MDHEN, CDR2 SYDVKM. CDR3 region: CASRYGQGVPLDEQFF. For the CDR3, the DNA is TGTGCCAGCAGATACGGACAGGGGGTTCCTTTGGATGAGCAGTTCTTC.

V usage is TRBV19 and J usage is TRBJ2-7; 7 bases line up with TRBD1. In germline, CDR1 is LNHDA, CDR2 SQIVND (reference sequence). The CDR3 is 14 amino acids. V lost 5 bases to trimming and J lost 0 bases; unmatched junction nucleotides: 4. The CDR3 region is CASSPTGTSYEQYF. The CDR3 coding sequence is TGTGCCAGTAGTCCGACAGGGACCTCCTACGAGCAGTACTTC.

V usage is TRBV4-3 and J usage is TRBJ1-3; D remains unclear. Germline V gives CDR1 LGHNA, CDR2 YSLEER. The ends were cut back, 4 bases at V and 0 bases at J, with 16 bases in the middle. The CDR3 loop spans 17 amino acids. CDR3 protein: CASSPRTQINSGNTIYF. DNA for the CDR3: TGCGCCAGCAGCCCAAGAACACAGATTAACTCTGGAAACACCATATATTTT.

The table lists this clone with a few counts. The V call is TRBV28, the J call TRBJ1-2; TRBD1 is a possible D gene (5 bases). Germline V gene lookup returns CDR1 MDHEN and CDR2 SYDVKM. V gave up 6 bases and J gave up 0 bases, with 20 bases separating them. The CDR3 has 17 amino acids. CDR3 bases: TGTGCCAGCAGGTATCCTCAGGGAACTTATACTAACTATGGCTACACCTTC. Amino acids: CASRYPQGTYTNYGYTF.

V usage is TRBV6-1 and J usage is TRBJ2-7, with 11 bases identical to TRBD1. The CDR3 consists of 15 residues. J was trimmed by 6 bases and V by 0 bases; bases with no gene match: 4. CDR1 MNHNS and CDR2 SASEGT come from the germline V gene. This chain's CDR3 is CASSEAGQGAIEQYF. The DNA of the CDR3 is TGTGCCAGCAGTGAAGCCGGACAGGGGGCTATCGAGCAGTACTTC.

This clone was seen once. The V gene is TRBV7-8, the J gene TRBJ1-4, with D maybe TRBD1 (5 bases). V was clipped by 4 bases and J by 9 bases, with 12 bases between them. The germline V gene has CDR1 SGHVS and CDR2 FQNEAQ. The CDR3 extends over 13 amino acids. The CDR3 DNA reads TGTGCCAGCAGCTCTCCTCAGGGAAAAAAACTGTTTTTT. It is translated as CASSSPQGKKLFF.

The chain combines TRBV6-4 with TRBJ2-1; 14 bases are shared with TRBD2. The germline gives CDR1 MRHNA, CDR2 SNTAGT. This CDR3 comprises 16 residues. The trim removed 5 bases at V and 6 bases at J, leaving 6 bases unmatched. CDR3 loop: CASSSSGTSGSNEQFF. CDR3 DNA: TGTGCCAGCAGTTCCTCCGGGACTAGCGGGAGCAATGAGCAGTTCTTC.

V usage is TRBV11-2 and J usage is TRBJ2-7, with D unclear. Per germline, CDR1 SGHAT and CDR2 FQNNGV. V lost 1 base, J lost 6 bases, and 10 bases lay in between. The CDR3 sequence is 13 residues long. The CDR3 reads CASSLGFSAEQYF. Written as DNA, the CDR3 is TGTGCCAGCAGCTTAGGTTTCAGTGCCGAGCAGTACTTC.

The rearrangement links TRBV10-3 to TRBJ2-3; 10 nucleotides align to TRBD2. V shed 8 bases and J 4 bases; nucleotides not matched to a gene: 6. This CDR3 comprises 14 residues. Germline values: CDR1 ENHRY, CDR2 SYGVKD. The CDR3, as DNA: TGTGCCATCGGAGCGGGAGGGCCCTCAGATACGCAGTATTTT. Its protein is CAIGAGGPSDTQYF.

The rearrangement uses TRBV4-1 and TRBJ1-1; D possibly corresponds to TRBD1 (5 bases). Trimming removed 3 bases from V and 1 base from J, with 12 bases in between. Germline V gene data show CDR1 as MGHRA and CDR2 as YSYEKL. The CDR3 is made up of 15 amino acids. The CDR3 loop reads CASSHLRDRNTEAFF. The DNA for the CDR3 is TGCGCCAGCAGCCACCTCAGAGACAGGAACACTGAAGCTTTCTTT.

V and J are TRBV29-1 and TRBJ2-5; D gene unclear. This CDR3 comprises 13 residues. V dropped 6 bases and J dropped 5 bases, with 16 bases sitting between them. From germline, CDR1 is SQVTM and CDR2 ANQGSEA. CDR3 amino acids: CSVLGSLRETQYF. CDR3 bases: TGCAGCGTCCTGGGCTCTTTAAGGGAGACCCAGTACTTC. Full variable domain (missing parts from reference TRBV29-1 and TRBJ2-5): SAVISQKPSRDICQRGTSLTIQCQVDSQVTMMFWYRQQPGQSLTLIATANQGSEATYESGFVIDKFPISRPNLTFSTLTVSNMSPEDSSIYLCSVLGSLRETQYFGPGTRLLVL.

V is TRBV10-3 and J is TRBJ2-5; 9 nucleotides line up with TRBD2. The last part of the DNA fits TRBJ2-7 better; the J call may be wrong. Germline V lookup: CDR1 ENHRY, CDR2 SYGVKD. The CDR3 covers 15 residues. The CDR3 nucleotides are TGTGCCATCAGTGGGGGAGCGGGGGGACCCTACGAGCAGTACTTC. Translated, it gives CAISGGAGGPYEQYF.

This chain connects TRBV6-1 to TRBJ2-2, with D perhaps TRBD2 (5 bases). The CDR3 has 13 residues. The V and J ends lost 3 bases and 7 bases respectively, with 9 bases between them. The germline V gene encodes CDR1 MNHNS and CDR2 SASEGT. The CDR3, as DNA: TGTGCCAGCAGTGAGACGGCGGGCGGGGAGCTGTTTTTT. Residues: CASSETAGGELFF.

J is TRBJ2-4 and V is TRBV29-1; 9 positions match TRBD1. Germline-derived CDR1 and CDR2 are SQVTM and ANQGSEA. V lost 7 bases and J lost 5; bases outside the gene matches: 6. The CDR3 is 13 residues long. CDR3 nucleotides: TGCAGCGGGAGGACAGGGGCTGAAAACATTCAGTACTTC. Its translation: CSGRTGAENIQYF.